This TCR beta chain was captured by sequencing in a study of PD-L1 blockade in urothelial cancer. As for the study in general: Blood drawn 3 weeks (second dose) and 6 weeks after treatment start was analyzed.

Sample time point: peripheral blood 6 weeks after treatment start. By its share, this clone is medium-sized (0.01 to 0.1%). This table comes from immunoSEQ multiplex PCR, and its TCRdb copy is limited to in-frame clones, with some not included. The sample records 40,000 to 50,000 clones, about 86% being singletons. Germline lookup yields CDR1 SEHNR and CDR2 FQNEAQ (reference sequence). This CDR3 is built from 14 residues. Deletions cut 3 bases from V and 10 bases from J, with 18 bases between. This chain links TRBV7-9 with TRBJ1-2, with D tentatively TRBD1 (6 bases). The sequencing used PBMCs, collected around atezolizumab (anti-PD-L1) treatment. The source is a man in his sixties with urothelial cancer. In nucleotides, the CDR3 is TGTGCCAGCAGCTTCGGCCGGGACAAATCTTCCTACACCTTC. Translation: CASSFGRDKSSYTF.